One and the same sample provided the 26 T cell receptor beta chains below, sequenced in a study of blood T cell repertoires in COVID-19. Profiling relied on immunoSEQ multiplex PCR, and the TCRdb table lists in-frame clones only, not all of them. This sample has fewer than 120,000 clones; 76% occur once, and the top ten carry approximately 3.9%. The specimen sequenced was peripheral blood. The receptors were gathered from an elderly woman with acute or convalescent COVID-19.

The rearrangement links TRBV18 to TRBJ2-1; D possibly corresponds to TRBD2 (8 bases). The CDR3 has 15 residues. Germline V CDR1 and CDR2: KGHSH, LQKENI. Deletions cut 6 bases from V and 9 bases from J, with 21 bases between. The CDR3 sequence is CASSLSSGTVTEQFF. CDR3 coding DNA: TGTGCCAGCTCCCTGAGTAGCGGGACAGTAACTGAGCAGTTCTTC.

The chain joins TRBV6-1 to TRBJ2-5; TRBD2 agrees at 10 bases. This CDR3 spans 15 amino acids. CDR1 MNHNS and CDR2 SASEGT come from the germline V gene. Trimming at V came to 2 bases and at J to 1 base, leaving 1 base not matched to a gene. DNA of the CDR3: TGTGCCAGCAGTGAAATAGCGGGGGGCCAAGAGACCCAGTACTTC. This translates into CASSEIAGGQETQYF.

V gene TRBV19 combines with J gene TRBJ1-5, with D perhaps TRBD1 (5 bases). This CDR3 spans 15 amino acids. Germline lookup yields CDR1 LNHDA and CDR2 SQIVND (reference sequence). Trimming removed 4 bases from V and 3 bases from J, with 13 bases in between. Here the CDR3 DNA reads TGTGCCAGTAGTACCATAGACAGATTCAATCAGCCCCAGCATTTT. Protein: CASSTIDRFNQPQHF.

The CDR3 loop is CASSQVGQYNEQFF. The CDR3 bases are TGTGCCAGCAGCCAAGTCGGACAGTACAATGAGCAGTTCTTC. V gene TRBV4-2 combines with J gene TRBJ2-1; the D gene is possibly TRBD1 (6 bases). The V gene's germline CDR1 is LGHNA and CDR2 YNFKEQ. Trimming cost V 1 base and J 4 bases, with 8 bases left between them. The CDR3 covers 14 residues.

The chain carries TRBV28 and TRBJ1-2; 8 bases agree with TRBD1. Germline CDR1 reads MDHEN; CDR2 reads SYDVKM. The CDR3 has 16 amino acids. V lost 6 bases to trimming and J lost 1 base; unmatched junction nucleotides: 10. The CDR3: CASRPATGDGNYGYTF. In nucleotides, the CDR3 is TGTGCCAGCAGACCCGCGACAGGGGATGGTAACTATGGCTACACCTTC.

The chain joins TRBV29-1 to TRBJ1-5, with TRBD1 as a possible D gene (6 bases). Trimming removed 4 bases from V and 5 bases from J, with 12 bases in between. This CDR3 is built from 13 residues. CDR1 and CDR2 (germline): SQVTM, ANQGSEA. The CDR3 coding sequence is TGCAGCGTTGCGGGGGGCGGGGATCAGCCCCAGCATTTT. Amino acid sequence: CSVAGGGDQPQHF.

V usage is TRBV6-2 or TRBV6-3 and J usage is TRBJ2-7; 9 nucleotides align to TRBD1. This CDR3 contains 14 residues. Trimming cost V 6 bases and J 5 bases; bases outside gene matches: 8. Germline CDR1 and CDR2: MNHEY and SVGEGT. DNA for the CDR3: TGTGCCAGCAGCCGGACAGGGGTTTGGGACGAGCAGTACTTC. Translated, it gives CASSRTGVWDEQYF.

The chain employs TRBV5-1 and TRBJ1-2, with 12 bases that match TRBD1. Germline CDR1 SGHRS, CDR2 YFSETQ. The CDR3 loop spans 17 amino acids. The V gene end was trimmed by 5 bases and the J gene end by 4 bases; junction bases not matched to a gene: 12. The CDR3 DNA sequence: TGCGCCAGCAGTCCGGGACAGGGGGCCCTGAACGGCTATGGCTACACCTTC. It translates to CASSPGQGALNGYGYTF.

The V and J genes are TRBV9 and TRBJ2-3; maybe TRBD1 (5 bases). CDR1 and CDR2 (germline): SGDLS, YYNGEE. The CDR3 consists of 16 residues. V shed 3 bases and J shed 2 bases, with 16 bases lying between them. The CDR3 bases are TGTGCCAGCAGCGCTTCAGGGATAACTTCCACAGATACGCAGTATTTT. It specifies CASSASGITSTDTQYF.

The CDR3 region has the DNA TGTGCCTCACGTCCAGGGACAGGGGACGAGCAGTACTTC. This encodes CASRPGTGDEQYF. The rearrangement joins TRBV6-5 to TRBJ2-7, with 10 bases lining up with TRBD1. This CDR3 comprises 13 residues. Trimming removed 11 bases from V and 5 bases from J; junction bases left unmatched: 9. Germline V gene lookup returns CDR1 MNHEY and CDR2 SVGAGI.

V gene TRBV24-1 combines with J gene TRBJ2-7; 9 bases fit TRBD1. This CDR3 contains 15 residues. The V gene's germline CDR1 is KGHDR and CDR2 SFDVKD. The V and J ends lost 4 bases and 5 bases, in that order; junction bases with no gene match: 8. CDR3 residues: CATSDPGTGSNEQYF. In nucleotides, the CDR3 is TGTGCCACCAGTGACCCCGGGACAGGGTCCAACGAGCAGTACTTC.

The chain recombines TRBV27 with TRBJ2-2; the match to TRBD2 covers 12 bases. The CDR3 is 17 residues long. V lost 3 bases, J lost 3 bases, and 5 bases stayed unmatched. Looked up from germline, CDR1 is MNHEY and CDR2 is SMNVEV (reference sequence). CDR3 nucleotide sequence: TGTGCCAGCAGTTTCCTAGCGGGAGGGCCGGACACCGGGGAGCTGTTTTTT. Protein: CASSFLAGGPDTGELFF.

This rearrangement joins TRBV23-1 to TRBJ2-5; 7 bases match TRBD2. TRBV23-1 carries the ORF label, with uncertain function. The CDR3 loop spans 16 amino acids. J gave up 2 bases and V 6 bases, and 12 bases lay outside the gene matches. The CDR3 DNA reads TGCGCCAGCAGCCCCGAGCCGGCAGCGGGACAAGAGACCCAGTACTTC. It yields the protein CASSPEPAAGQETQYF.

V usage is TRBV6-5 and J usage is TRBJ2-3, with TRBD1 matching 7 bases. The V and J ends lost 2 bases and 0 bases, in that order; junction bases with no gene match: 2. Germline V lookup: CDR1 MNHEY, CDR2 SVGAGI. There are 15 residues in the CDR3. This chain's CDR3 is CASSYGQASTDTQYF. CDR3 DNA sequence: TGTGCCAGCAGTTACGGACAGGCAAGCACAGATACGCAGTATTTT.

This clone was detected once. The chain recombines TRBV3-1 (or the pseudogene TRBV3-2) with TRBJ1-5; D is ambiguous. Trimming stripped 0 bases from V and 6 bases from J, with 9 bases between. The CDR3 runs to 14 residues. The germline CDR1 and CDR2 sequences are LGHDT and YNNKEL (reference sequence). CDR3 DNA: TGTGCCAGCAGCCAAGACCCAGTGTTTCAGCCCCAGCATTTT. As protein: CASSQDPVFQPQHF.

This clone was observed a few times. This rearrangement joins TRBV24-1 to TRBJ1-2; 7 nucleotides agree with TRBD1. The V and J ends lost 9 bases and 0 bases, in that order; junction bases with no gene match: 3. This CDR3 has 13 residues. Germline CDR1 is KGHDR and CDR2 is SFDVKD. The CDR3 protein is CATSQGSNYGYTF. The CDR3 coding sequence is TGTGCCACCTCACAGGGGTCTAACTATGGCTACACCTTC.

The rearrangement joins TRBV7-3 to TRBJ2-7, with 7 nucleotides matching TRBD2. The CDR3 has 18 residues. The germline V gene encodes CDR1 SGHTA and CDR2 FQGTGA. J was trimmed by 3 bases and V by 5 bases; bases with no gene match: 19. The CDR3 DNA is TGTGCCAGCAGCAGTTCTCAGGGAGGGAAGAGCTTCGGCTACGAGCAGTACTTC. The encoded protein is CASSSSQGGKSFGYEQYF.

The chain uses TRBV29-1 and TRBJ2-3, with 8 nucleotides matching TRBD1. The germline CDR1 and CDR2 sequences are SQVTM and ANQGSEA. The CDR3 has 14 amino acids. The trim removed 6 bases at V and 2 bases at J, leaving 7 bases unmatched. CDR3 in amino acids: CSVNRDRNTDTQYF. The CDR3 DNA reads as TGCAGCGTAAACCGGGACAGGAACACAGATACGCAGTATTTT.

The chain links TRBV6-2 or TRBV6-3 to TRBJ1-1; 8 bases fit TRBD1. With V trimmed by 2 bases and J by 0 bases, 5 bases remained unmatched. The germline CDR1 and CDR2 sequences are MNHEY and SVGEGT. The CDR3 totals 16 residues. CDR3 nucleotides: TGTGCCAGCAGTTACCCCAGGGGGCGAGTGAACACTGAAGCTTTCTTT. Protein: CASSYPRGRVNTEAFF.

This clone is a singleton in its sample. The J gene is TRBJ2-2, the V gene TRBV5-1; 14 positions match TRBD2. J lost 7 bases, V lost 1 base, and 12 bases had no gene match. The CDR3 length is 19 residues. Germline CDR1 and CDR2: SGHRS and YFSETQ. The CDR3 DNA is TGCGCCAGCAGCTTGTCCTGGACTAGCGGGAGGTCAGGAGGCGGGGAGCTGTTTTTT. Residues: CASSLSWTSGRSGGGELFF.

This clone has a single count. V usage is TRBV4-1 and J usage is TRBJ2-1; 9 nucleotides agree with TRBD2. Trimming at V came to 6 bases and at J to 10 bases, leaving 13 bases not matched to a gene. The germline CDR1 and CDR2 sequences are MGHRA and YSYEKL. This CDR3 contains 15 residues. The CDR3 is CASRNRAGGQWEQFF. The CDR3 bases are TGCGCCAGCAGGAACCGGGCGGGGGGGCAATGGGAGCAGTTCTTC.

The rearrangement uses TRBV5-6 and TRBJ1-6, with TRBD1 matching over 7 bases. J was trimmed by 8 bases and V by 3 bases; bases with no gene match: 8. The CDR3 loop spans 15 amino acids. Germline values: CDR1 SGHDT, CDR2 YYEEEE. DNA of the CDR3: TGTGCCAGCAGCTGGGGACAGCACATTGATTCACCCCTCCACTTT. Protein product: CASSWGQHIDSPLHF.

The rearrangement joins TRBV7-9 to TRBJ2-7; TRBD1 matches 7 bases. Germline V CDR1 and CDR2: SEHNR, FQNEAQ (reference sequence). CDR3 length equals 17 residues. The J segment lost 0 bases and the V segment lost 6 bases, leaving 14 bases of the junction unmatched. The CDR3 spells CASSPRTRQGLSYEQYF. The CDR3 bases are TGTGCCAGCAGTCCTAGAACCAGACAGGGTCTCTCCTACGAGCAGTACTTC.

The chain has TRBV5-1 and TRBJ2-7; 8 positions agree with TRBD2. Germline V gene data show CDR1 as SGHRS and CDR2 as YFSETQ. This CDR3 is built from 14 residues. Trimming cost V 2 bases and J 2 bases; bases outside gene matches: 3. CDR3 nucleotide sequence: TGCGCCAGCAGCTTAGCGGGGGCCCCCTACGAGCAGTACTTC. The encoded protein is CASSLAGAPYEQYF. Full variable domain (outside the CDR3, taken from reference TRBV5-1 and TRBJ2-7): KAGVTQTPRYLIKTRGQQVTLSCSPISGHRSVSWYQQTPGQGLQFLFEYFSETQRNKGNFPGRFSGRQFSNSRSEMNVSTLELGDSALYLCASSLAGAPYEQYFGPGTRLTVT.

The rearrangement uses TRBV15 and TRBJ1-3; 7 nucleotides agree with TRBD1. J lost 4 bases, V lost 0 bases, and 3 bases had no gene match. This CDR3 is built from 15 residues. Germline V gene sequence: CDR1 LNHNV, CDR2 YYDKDF (reference sequence). The CDR3 nucleotides read TGTGCCACCAGCAGAGAGACAGGGTCGGGAAACACCATATATTTT. It encodes CATSRETGSGNTIYF. Looking up the rest from reference TRBV15 and TRBJ1-3 gives the full variable domain: DAMVIQNPRYQVTQFGKPVTLSCSQTLNHNVMYWYQQKSSQAPKLLFHYYDKDFNNEADTPDNFQSRRPNTSFCFLDIRSPGLGDTAMYLCATSRETGSGNTIYFGEGSWLTVV.

V usage is TRBV7-8 and J usage is TRBJ2-7; 12 nucleotides match TRBD1. The CDR3 is 20 residues long. V trimming: 6 bases; J trimming: 0 bases; junction bases outside the gene matches: 18. The germline gives CDR1 SGHVS, CDR2 FQNEAQ. The DNA for the CDR3 is TGTGCCAGCAGTACACCGGGACAGGGGGCGAAAGGGGTGTACTCCTACGAGCAGTACTTC. Its translation is CASSTPGQGAKGVYSYEQYF. Based on the CDR3 plus reference TRBV7-8 and TRBJ2-7, the full variable domain is GAGVSQSPRYKVAKRGQDVALRCDPISGHVSLFWYQQALGQGPEFLTYFQNEAQLDKSGLPSDRFFAERPEGSVSTLKIQRTQQEDSAVYLCASSTPGQGAKGVYSYEQYFGPGTRLTVT.